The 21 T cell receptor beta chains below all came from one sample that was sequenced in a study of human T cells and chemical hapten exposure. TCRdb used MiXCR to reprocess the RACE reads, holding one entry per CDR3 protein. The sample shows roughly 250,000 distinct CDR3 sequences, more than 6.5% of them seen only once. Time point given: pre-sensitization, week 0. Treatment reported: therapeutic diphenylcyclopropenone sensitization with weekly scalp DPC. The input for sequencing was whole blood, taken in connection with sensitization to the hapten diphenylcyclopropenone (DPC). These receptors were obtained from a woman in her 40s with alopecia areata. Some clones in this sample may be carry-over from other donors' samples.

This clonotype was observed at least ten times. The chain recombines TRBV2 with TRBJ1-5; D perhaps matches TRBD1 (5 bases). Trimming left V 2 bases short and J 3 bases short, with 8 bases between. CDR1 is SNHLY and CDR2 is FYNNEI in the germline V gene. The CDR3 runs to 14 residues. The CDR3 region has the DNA TGTGCCAGCAGTGAACGCAGGGTCAATCAGCCCCAGCATTTT. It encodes CASSERRVNQPQHF.

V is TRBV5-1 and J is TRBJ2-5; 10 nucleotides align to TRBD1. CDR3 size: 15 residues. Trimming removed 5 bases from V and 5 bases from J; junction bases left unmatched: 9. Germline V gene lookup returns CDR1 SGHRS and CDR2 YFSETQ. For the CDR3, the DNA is TGCGCCAGCAGGCCCCGGGACAGGGGTTGGGAGACCCAGTACTTC. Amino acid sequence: CASRPRDRGWETQYF. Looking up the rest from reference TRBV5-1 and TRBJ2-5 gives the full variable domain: KAGVTQTPRYLIKTRGQQVTLSCSPISGHRSVSWYQQTPGQGLQFLFEYFSETQRNKGNFPGRFSGRQFSNSRSEMNVSTLELGDSALYLCASRPRDRGWETQYFGPGTRLLVL.

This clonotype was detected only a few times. CDR3 region: CASSLGEAMNTEAFF. The CDR3 bases are TGTGCCAGCAGTTTAGGTGAGGCCATGAACACTGAAGCTTTCTTT. This chain joins TRBV12-3 or TRBV12-4 and TRBJ1-1; D remains unclear. V gave up 1 base and J gave up 0 bases, with 9 bases separating them. The CDR3 has 15 amino acids.

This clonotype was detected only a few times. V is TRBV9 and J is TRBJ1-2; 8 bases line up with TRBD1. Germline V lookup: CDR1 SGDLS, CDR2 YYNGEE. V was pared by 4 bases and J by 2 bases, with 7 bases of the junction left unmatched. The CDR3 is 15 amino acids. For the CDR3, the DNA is TGTGCCAGCAGCCCAGGGGGCCAGTTGAACTATGGCTACACCTTC. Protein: CASSPGGQLNYGYTF.

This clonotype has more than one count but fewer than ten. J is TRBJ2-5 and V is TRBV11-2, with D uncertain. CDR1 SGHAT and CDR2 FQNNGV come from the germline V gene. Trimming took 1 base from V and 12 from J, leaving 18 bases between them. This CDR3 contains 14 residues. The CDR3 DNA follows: TGTGCCAGCAGCTTAGGAGGCATTTATCACCCCGAGTACTTC. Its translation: CASSLGGIYHPEYF. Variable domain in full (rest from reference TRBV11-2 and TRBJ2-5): EAGVAQSPRYKIIEKRQSVAFWCNPISGHATLYWYQQILGQGPKLLIQFQNNGVVDDSQLPKDRFSAERLKGVDSTLKIQPAKLEDSAVYLCASSLGGIYHPEYFGPGTRLLVL.

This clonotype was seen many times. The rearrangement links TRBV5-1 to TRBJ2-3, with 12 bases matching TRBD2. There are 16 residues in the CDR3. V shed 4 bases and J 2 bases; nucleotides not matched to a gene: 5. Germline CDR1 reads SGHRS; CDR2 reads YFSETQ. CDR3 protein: CASSPGLAGITDTQYF. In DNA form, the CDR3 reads TGCGCCAGCAGCCCAGGACTAGCGGGGATCACAGATACGCAGTATTTT.

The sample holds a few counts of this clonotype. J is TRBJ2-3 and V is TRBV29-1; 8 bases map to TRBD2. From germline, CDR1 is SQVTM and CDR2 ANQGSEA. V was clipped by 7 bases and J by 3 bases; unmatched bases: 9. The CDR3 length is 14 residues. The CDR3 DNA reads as TGCAGCGCTGGCCGAGCGGGAGTAACAGATACGCAGTATTTT. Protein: CSAGRAGVTDTQYF.

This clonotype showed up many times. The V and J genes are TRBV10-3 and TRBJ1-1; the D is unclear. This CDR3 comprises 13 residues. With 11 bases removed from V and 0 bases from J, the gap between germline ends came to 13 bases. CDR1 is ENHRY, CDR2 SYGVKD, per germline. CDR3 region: CALRTDLNTEAFF. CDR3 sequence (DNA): TGTGCCCTAAGGACGGATTTGAACACTGAAGCTTTCTTT.

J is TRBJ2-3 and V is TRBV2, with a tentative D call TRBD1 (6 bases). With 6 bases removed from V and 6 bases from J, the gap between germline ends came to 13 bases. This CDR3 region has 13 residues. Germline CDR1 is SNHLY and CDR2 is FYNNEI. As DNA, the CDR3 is TGTGCCAGCAGGGGCACAGGGTGGGATACGCAGTATTTT. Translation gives CASRGTGWDTQYF. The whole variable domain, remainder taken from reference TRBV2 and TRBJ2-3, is EPEVTQTPSHQVTQMGQEVILRCVPISNHLYFYWYRQILGQKVEFLVSFYNNEISEKSEIFDDQFSVERPDGSNFTLKIRSTKLEDSAMYFCASRGTGWDTQYFGPGTRLTVL.

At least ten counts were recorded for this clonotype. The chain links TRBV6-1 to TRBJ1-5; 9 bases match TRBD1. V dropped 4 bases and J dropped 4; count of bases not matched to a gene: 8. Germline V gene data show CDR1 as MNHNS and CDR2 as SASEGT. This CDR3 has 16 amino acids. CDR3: CASSVRGTGSNQPQHF. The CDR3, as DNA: TGTGCCAGCAGTGTTCGTGGGACAGGGTCGAATCAGCCCCAGCATTTT.

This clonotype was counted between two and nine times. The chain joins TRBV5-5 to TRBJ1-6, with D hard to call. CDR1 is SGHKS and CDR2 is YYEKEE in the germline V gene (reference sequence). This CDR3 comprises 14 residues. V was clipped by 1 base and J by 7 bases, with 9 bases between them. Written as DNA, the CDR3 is TGTGCCAGCAGCTTGACGTTAGAGAATTCACCCCTCCACTTT. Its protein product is CASSLTLENSPLHF. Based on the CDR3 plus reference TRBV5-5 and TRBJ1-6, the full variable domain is DAGVTQSPTHLIKTRGQQVTLRCSPISGHKSVSWYQQVLGQGPQFIFQYYEKEERGRGNFPDRFSARQFPNYSSELNVNALLLGDSALYLCASSLTLENSPLHFGNGTRLTVT.

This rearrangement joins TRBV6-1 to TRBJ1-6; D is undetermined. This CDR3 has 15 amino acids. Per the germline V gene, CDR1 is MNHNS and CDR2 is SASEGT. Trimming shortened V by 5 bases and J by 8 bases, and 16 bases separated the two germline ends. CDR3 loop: CASSTLQVIDSPLHF. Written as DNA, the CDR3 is TGTGCCAGCAGTACACTCCAGGTCATCGATTCACCCCTCCACTTT.

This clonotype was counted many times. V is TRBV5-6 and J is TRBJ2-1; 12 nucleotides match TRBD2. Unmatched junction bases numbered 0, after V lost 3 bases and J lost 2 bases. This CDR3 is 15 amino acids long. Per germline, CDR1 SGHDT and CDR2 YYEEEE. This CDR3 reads CASSWTSGTYNEQFF. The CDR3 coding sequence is TGTGCCAGCAGCTGGACTAGCGGGACCTACAATGAGCAGTTCTTC.

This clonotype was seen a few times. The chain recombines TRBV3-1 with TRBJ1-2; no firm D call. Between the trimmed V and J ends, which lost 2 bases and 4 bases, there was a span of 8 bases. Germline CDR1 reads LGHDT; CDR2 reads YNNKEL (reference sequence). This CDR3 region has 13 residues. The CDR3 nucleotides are TGTGCCAGCAGCCAAACAGCGTTCTATGGCTACACCTTC. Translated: CASSQTAFYGYTF.

For the CDR3, the DNA is TGTGCCAGCAGCTTCGCTAGGGCGGATACGCAGTATTTT. The encoded protein is CASSFARADTQYF. The rearrangement joins TRBV11-2 to TRBJ2-3; no firm D call. The germline gives CDR1 SGHAT, CDR2 FQNNGV. The CDR3 totals 13 residues. V was shortened by 3 bases and J by 6 bases, with 10 bases between the two germline ends.

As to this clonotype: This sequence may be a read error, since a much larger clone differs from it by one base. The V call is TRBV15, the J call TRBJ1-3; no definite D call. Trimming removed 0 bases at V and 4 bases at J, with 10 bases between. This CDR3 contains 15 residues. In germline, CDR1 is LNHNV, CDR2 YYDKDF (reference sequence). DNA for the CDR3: TGTGCCACCAGCAGAGAGGGCAGGAAAGGAAACACCATATATTTT. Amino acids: CATSREGRKGNTIYF.

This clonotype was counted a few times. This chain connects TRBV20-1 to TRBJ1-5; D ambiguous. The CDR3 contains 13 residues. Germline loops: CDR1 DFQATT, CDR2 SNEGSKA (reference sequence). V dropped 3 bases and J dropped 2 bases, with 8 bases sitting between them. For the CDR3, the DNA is TGCAGTGCTAGCCGGGGTGGCAATCAGCCCCAGCATTTT. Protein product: CSASRGGNQPQHF.

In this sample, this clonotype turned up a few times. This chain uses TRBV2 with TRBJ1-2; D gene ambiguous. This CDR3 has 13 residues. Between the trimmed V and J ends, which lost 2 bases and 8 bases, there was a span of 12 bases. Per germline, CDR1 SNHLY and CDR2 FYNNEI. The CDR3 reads CASSESPSRGYTF. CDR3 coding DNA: TGTGCCAGCAGTGAATCCCCTAGTCGGGGCTACACCTTC. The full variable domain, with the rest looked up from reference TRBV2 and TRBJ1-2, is EPEVTQTPSHQVTQMGQEVILRCVPISNHLYFYWYRQILGQKVEFLVSFYNNEISEKSEIFDDQFSVERPDGSNFTLKIRSTKLEDSAMYFCASSESPSRGYTFGSGTRLTVV.

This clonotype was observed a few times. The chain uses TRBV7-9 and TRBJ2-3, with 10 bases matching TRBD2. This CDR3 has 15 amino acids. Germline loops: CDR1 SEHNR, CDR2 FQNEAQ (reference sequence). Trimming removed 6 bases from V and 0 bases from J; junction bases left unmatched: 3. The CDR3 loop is CASRTTSGSTDTQYF. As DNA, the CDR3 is TGTGCCAGCAGGACGACTAGCGGGAGCACAGATACGCAGTATTTT.

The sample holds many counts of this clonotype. Here the CDR3 DNA reads TGTGCCAGCAGCTTGGCCAGCCACGTCACAGATACGCAGTATTTT. It encodes CASSLASHVTDTQYF. This sequence joins TRBV5-4 and TRBJ2-3; D call uncertain. Per the germline V gene, CDR1 is SGHNT and CDR2 is YYREEE (reference sequence). The V end was cut by 0 bases, the J end by 2 bases, with 10 bases between. This CDR3 is built from 15 residues.

The chain's CDR3 is CASSNAASGDNEQFF. The DNA of the CDR3 is TGTGCCAGCAGCAATGCGGCTAGCGGGGACAATGAGCAGTTCTTC. The genes are TRBV21-1 and TRBJ2-1; TRBD2 is the table's D call and was not checked against the DNA. TRBV21-1 is a pseudogene locus. The CDR3 extends over 15 amino acids.